This entry concerns a single TCR beta chain. At one of its ends the junction is not consistent with the germline gene, which may arise from a read error. Both 60 Vbeta primers and 13 Jbeta primers went into the PCR. Generated by immunoSEQ multiplex PCR, the TCRdb table keeps only in-frame clones and is missing some. The sample includes 50,000 or so clones. This specimen belongs to a study of cytomegalovirus exposure and HLA in healthy donors. Germline CDR1 LNHDA, CDR2 SQIVND (reference sequence). This CDR3 has 12 residues. The receptor was derived from a woman in her sixties or seventies in good health and CMV-seropositive. Input material: PBMCs. This chain joins TRBV19 and TRBJ1-1; TRBD1 agrees at 9 bases. DNA for the CDR3: TGTGCCGCAGCGGTTGGACAGGGGCCCTCACGCTTT. This sequence encodes CAAAVGQGPSRF.